The 28 T cell receptor beta chains given below trace back to one sample, sequenced in a study of blood T cell repertoires in COVID-19. Assay used: immunoSEQ multiplex PCR; TCRdb lists only in-frame clones, some missing. Of tens of thousands of clones detected, approximately 80% appear once; the ten largest clones hold 28%. Material: peripheral blood. The receptors were sampled from a man between 65 and 85 years old with acute or convalescent COVID-19.

This clone has just one count. This chain uses TRBV2 with TRBJ2-3; tentatively, D is TRBD2 (6 bases). The ends were cut back, 6 bases at V and 3 bases at J, with 13 bases in the middle. This CDR3 contains 14 residues. The germline V gene encodes CDR1 SNHLY and CDR2 FYNNEI. This CDR3 is CASRPLAPTDTQYF. The CDR3 DNA reads as TGTGCCAGCAGACCCCTAGCGCCGACAGATACGCAGTATTTT.

Concerning this clone: One end of the junction is discordant with germline, which a read error may explain. This sequence joins TRBV19 and TRBJ2-3; TRBD2 matches at 12 bases. The CDR3 covers 15 residues. Germline V CDR1 and CDR2: LNHDA, SQIVND (reference sequence). The CDR3 sequence: CASSTSGRATYTQYF. In DNA form, the CDR3 reads TGTGCCAGTAGTACTAGCGGGAGGGCCACATATACGCAGTATTTT. Full variable domain (remainder filled in from reference TRBV19 and TRBJ2-3): DGGITQSPKYLFRKEGQNVTLSCEQNLNHDAMYWYRQDPGQGLRLIYYSQIVNDFQKGDIAEGYSVSREKKESFPLTVTSAQKNPTAFYLCASSTSGRATYTQYFGPGTRLTVL.

The genes are TRBV25-1 and TRBJ2-7; D remains ambiguous. The CDR3 is 15 residues long. V lost 4 bases, J lost 2 bases, and 15 bases lay in between. CDR1 and CDR2 (germline): MGHDK, SYGVNS. Here the CDR3 DNA reads TGTGCCAGCAGTGCCTACGGTACAGCTACCTACGAGCAGTACTTC. Translated, it gives CASSAYGTATYEQYF.

This sequence joins TRBV28 and TRBJ2-7, with 9 bases that match TRBD2. Germline values: CDR1 MDHEN, CDR2 SYDVKM. The CDR3 contains 14 residues. The trim removed 10 bases at V and 5 bases at J, leaving 12 bases unmatched. The CDR3 region is CATNSGSVLHEQYF. As DNA, the CDR3 is TGTGCCACAAATAGCGGGAGTGTTCTCCACGAGCAGTACTTC.

As to this clone: Mismatch with germline at one junction end may stem from a read error. This chain uses TRBV28 with TRBJ2-2; TRBD1 might be the D (5 bases). Germline V gene data show CDR1 as MDHEN and CDR2 as SYDVKM. CDR3 length: 12 amino acids. The CDR3 coding sequence is TGCTTCTCCCAGGGCACCACCGGGGAGCTGTTTTTT. Its translation: CFSQGTTGELFF.

Concerning this clone: An end of the junction differs from the germline gene, which may be a read error. J is TRBJ1-1 and V is TRBV11-3; D is uncertain. Germline V gives CDR1 SGHNT, CDR2 YENEEA. The CDR3 extends over 9 amino acids. The CDR3, as DNA: TGTCCCAGCGAGGCTGAAGCTTTCTTT. As protein: CPSEAEAFF.

The V gene is TRBV7-3, the J gene TRBJ2-7; 7 bases are a match to TRBD2. Germline V gives CDR1 SGHTA, CDR2 FQGTGA. This CDR3 comprises 17 residues. The V gene end was trimmed by 2 bases and the J gene end by 5 bases; junction bases not matched to a gene: 15. DNA of the CDR3: TGTGCCAGCAGCTTACTTCCCGGCCCGGGAGGAGGGAACGAGCAGTACTTC. Translation gives CASSLLPGPGGGNEQYF.

This chain links TRBV3-1 (or the pseudogene TRBV3-2) with TRBJ2-2, with D possibly matching TRBD2 (6 bases). CDR3 length: 15 amino acids. CDR1 is LGHDT, CDR2 YNNKEL, per germline (reference sequence). V lost 0 bases and J lost 6, with 11 bases in between. CDR3 sequence reads: CASSQETSLAGELFF. The CDR3 DNA sequence: TGTGCCAGCAGCCAAGAGACTAGTCTCGCCGGGGAGCTGTTTTTT.

The V and J genes are TRBV7-2 and TRBJ2-5, with D possibly matching TRBD2 (6 bases). Germline V gene sequence: CDR1 SGHTA, CDR2 FQGNSA. CDR3 length equals 14 residues. The V and J ends lost 2 bases and 1 base respectively, with 8 bases between them. DNA for the CDR3: TGTGCCAGCAGCTTACAACTAGCCCAAGAGACCCAGTACTTC. Protein: CASSLQLAQETQYF.

The V call is TRBV5-5, the J call TRBJ2-5, with D maybe TRBD2 (7 bases). The CDR3 spans 16 residues. CDR1 SGHKS and CDR2 YYEKEE come from the germline V gene (reference sequence). V lost 4 bases and J 5 bases, leaving 21 bases between the germline ends. CDR3 protein: CASSPPGGGLRETQYF. DNA of the CDR3: TGTGCCAGCAGCCCCCCTGGCGGGGGCTTGAGGGAGACCCAGTACTTC.

There are a few counts of this clone. This chain connects TRBV15 to TRBJ1-1, with D perhaps TRBD1 (6 bases). The germline CDR1 and CDR2 sequences are LNHNV and YYDKDF (reference sequence). This CDR3 has 14 residues. V dropped 5 bases and J dropped 5 bases, with 15 bases sitting between them. CDR3 protein: CATSQRQDDTEAFF. The CDR3 coding sequence is TGTGCCACCAGCCAACGACAGGATGATACTGAAGCTTTCTTT.

This rearrangement joins TRBV2 to TRBJ2-3; D perhaps matches TRBD1 (6 bases). Germline V gene lookup returns CDR1 SNHLY and CDR2 FYNNEI. Trimming shortened V by 6 bases and J by 9 bases, and 16 bases separated the two germline ends. The CDR3 contains 13 residues. The CDR3 DNA follows: TGTGCCAGCAGCCGCCTGACGACAGGAACGCAGTATTTT. This gives the protein CASSRLTTGTQYF.

The chain is built from TRBV7-2 and TRBJ2-7; perhaps TRBD2 as D (6 bases). Trimming shortened V by 1 base and J by 3 bases, and 10 bases separated the two germline ends. Per germline, CDR1 SGHTA and CDR2 FQGNSA. The CDR3 loop spans 14 amino acids. CDR3 coding DNA: TGTGCCAGCAGCTTAGTGGCGGGAAGCTACGAGCAGTACTTC. This sequence encodes CASSLVAGSYEQYF.

This clone has only a few counts. CDR3 coding DNA: TGTGCCTGGCAATCGGGTCGCGCACAAAGTTTCTACGAGCAGTACTTC. This translates into CAWQSGRAQSFYEQYF. The V gene is TRBV30, the J gene TRBJ2-7, with D unresolved. The CDR3 has 16 amino acids. V gave up 5 bases and J gave up 3 bases, with 23 bases separating them. Germline V gene data show CDR1 as GTSNPN and CDR2 as SVGIG (reference sequence).

This chain connects TRBV7-9 to TRBJ1-5; D might be TRBD1 (6 bases). The CDR3 covers 15 residues. V lost 3 bases and J lost 5, with 14 bases in between. Germline assignment: CDR1 SEHNR and CDR2 FQNEAQ (reference sequence). CDR3 DNA: TGTGCCAGCAGCTTGGACGGGACACCGTATCAGCCCCAGCATTTT. Translating it yields CASSLDGTPYQPQHF.

This sequence joins TRBV27 and TRBJ1-2; D is possibly TRBD1 (5 bases). The germline V and J ends were trimmed by 2 bases and 8 bases, with 12 bases remaining between them. This CDR3 is 13 amino acids long. Per the germline V gene, CDR1 is MNHEY and CDR2 is SMNVEV (reference sequence). The CDR3 DNA follows: TGTGCCAGCAGTTTAGGAGGGGCGGGGGGCTACACCTTC. Translated, it gives CASSLGGAGGYTF.

This clone was observed once. The chain uses TRBV5-1 and TRBJ2-5; D remains ambiguous. This CDR3 is built from 11 residues. Trimming shortened V by 0 bases and J by 5 bases, and 2 bases separated the two germline ends. Germline CDR1 SGHRS, CDR2 YFSETQ. CDR3 sequence reads: CASSLAETQYF. The CDR3 coding sequence is TGCGCCAGCAGCTTGGCTGAGACCCAGTACTTC. The full variable domain, completed using reference TRBV5-1 and TRBJ2-5, is KAGVTQTPRYLIKTRGQQVTLSCSPISGHRSVSWYQQTPGQGLQFLFEYFSETQRNKGNFPGRFSGRQFSNSRSEMNVSTLELGDSALYLCASSLAETQYFGPGTRLLVL.

This chain joins TRBV6-7 and TRBJ2-3; possible D gene TRBD1, 6 bases. TRBV6-7 is an open reading frame whose function is uncertain. The CDR3 runs to 14 residues. The V end was cut by 5 bases, the J end by 0 bases, with 9 bases between. The CDR3 loop is CASSTGQSTDTQYF. The CDR3 nucleotides read TGTGCCAGCAGTACAGGACAGAGCACAGATACGCAGTATTTT.

The rearrangement links TRBV5-4 to TRBJ2-5; 7 bases match TRBD1. The CDR3 is 15 residues long. After removal of 0 bases from V and 5 bases from J, the junction contained 7 bases not matched to a gene. The germline V gene encodes CDR1 SGHNT and CDR2 YYREEE (reference sequence). CDR3 protein: CASSLDRGRGETQYF. The CDR3 region has the DNA TGTGCCAGCAGCTTGGACAGGGGAAGAGGCGAGACCCAGTACTTC. The full variable domain, completed using reference TRBV5-4 and TRBJ2-5, is ETGVTQSPTHLIKTRGQQVTLRCSSQSGHNTVSWYQQALGQGPQFIFQYYREEENGRGNFPPRFSGLQFPNYSSELNVNALELDDSALYLCASSLDRGRGETQYFGPGTRLLVL.

This clone was observed a handful of times. The V call is TRBV7-6, the J call TRBJ1-2; 8 nucleotides match TRBD1. With V trimmed by 5 bases and J by 6 bases, 8 bases remained unmatched. This CDR3 has 14 amino acids. The germline gives CDR1 SGHVS, CDR2 FNYEAQ. CDR3 nucleotides: TGTGCCAGCAGCCCCGGACAGGGTCCTGATGGCTACACCTTC. Translated: CASSPGQGPDGYTF.

The V call is TRBV6-1, the J call TRBJ2-7; 12 nucleotides line up with TRBD2. Germline CDR1 reads MNHNS; CDR2 reads SASEGT. The CDR3 sequence is 18 residues long. The ends lost 1 base at V and 3 bases at J; junction bases unmatched: 10. CDR3 residues: CASSEGPSGRAWRYEQYF. CDR3 bases: TGTGCCAGCAGTGAAGGTCCTAGCGGGAGGGCCTGGCGCTACGAGCAGTACTTC.

This clone was counted only a few times. The chain uses TRBV9 and TRBJ2-5, with 11 bases matching TRBD1. This CDR3 is 15 amino acids long. CDR1 is SGDLS, CDR2 YYNGEE, per germline. The junction had 5 bases not matched to a gene; V was cut back by 4 bases and J by 3 bases. The DNA for the CDR3 is TGTGCCAGCAGCTTCGGGACAGGGGGGGAAGAGACCCAGTACTTC. Protein: CASSFGTGGEETQYF.

This chain links TRBV7-9 with TRBJ2-3; D might be TRBD2 (6 bases). With 1 base removed from V and 3 bases from J, the gap between germline ends came to 11 bases. This CDR3 is built from 15 residues. Per germline, CDR1 SEHNR and CDR2 FQNEAQ (reference sequence). DNA for the CDR3: TGTGCCAGCAGCTTAGTGAGCGGGCTTACAGATACGCAGTATTTT. It is translated as CASSLVSGLTDTQYF.

The chain has TRBV30 and TRBJ1-4; 9 positions agree with TRBD1. Germline-derived CDR1 and CDR2 are GTSNPN and SVGIG (reference sequence). J gave up 7 bases and V 3 bases, and 9 bases lay outside the gene matches. CDR3 length: 15 amino acids. The CDR3 DNA follows: TGTGCCTGGAGCGAGGCCGGGACAGGGTCTGAAAAACTGTTTTTT. Translated: CAWSEAGTGSEKLFF. Looking up the rest from reference TRBV30 and TRBJ1-4 gives the full variable domain: SQTIHQWPATLVQPVGSPLSLECTVEGTSNPNLYWYRQAAGRGLQLLFYSVGIGQISSEVPQNLSASRPQDRQFILSSKKLLLSDSGFYLCAWSEAGTGSEKLFFGSGTQLSVL.

The J gene is TRBJ1-2, the V gene TRBV12-3 or TRBV12-4, with D tentatively TRBD1 (5 bases). The CDR3 is 13 residues long. With 3 bases removed from V and 6 bases from J, the gap between germline ends came to 11 bases. CDR3 protein: CASSFGGKDGYTF. In nucleotides, the CDR3 is TGTGCCAGCAGTTTCGGGGGGAAAGATGGCTACACCTTC.

The rearrangement uses TRBV14 and TRBJ2-3; no firm D call. The V end lost 6 bases, the J end lost 6 bases, and 16 bases lay between the germline ends. The CDR3 covers 14 residues. Germline lookup yields CDR1 SGHDN and CDR2 FVKESK. CDR3 DNA: TGTGCCAGCAGTCCCGGGTCCCTACGGGATACGCAGTATTTT. This translates into CASSPGSLRDTQYF.

The chain recombines TRBV27 with TRBJ2-7; 7 nucleotides line up with TRBD2. Unmatched junction bases numbered 6, after V lost 5 bases and J lost 5 bases. From germline, CDR1 is MNHEY and CDR2 SMNVEV (reference sequence). CDR3 length: 13 amino acids. The CDR3: CASSPRLADEQYF. The CDR3 DNA reads TGTGCCAGCAGTCCGCGACTAGCCGACGAGCAGTACTTC.

The V gene is TRBV14, the J gene TRBJ1-1; D is uncertain. CDR3 length equals 14 residues. V dropped 6 bases and J dropped 4 bases, with 15 bases sitting between them. Germline V CDR1 and CDR2: SGHDN, FVKESK. CDR3 nucleotide sequence: TGTGCCAGCAGAGCGTATAGGGAGGGCACTGAAGCTTTCTTT. It yields the protein CASRAYREGTEAFF.